This T cell receptor beta chain is drawn from a study of blood T cell repertoires in COVID-19. Study at large: Both acute and convalescent COVID-19 samples were obtained from the United States, Italy and Spain.

Original handling: Scientists estimated how many nucleated cells there were by amplifying reference gene primers. Measured with immunoSEQ multiplex PCR; TCRdb has only the in-frame clones, and not every one. The V and J calls and clone size are taken from that table; D and trimming were inferred from the DNA. The sample yields around 220,000 clones, roughly 80% seen once. Patients at the Seattle site were enrolled during active infection and followed longitudinally. V gave up 0 bases and J gave up 5 bases, with 14 bases separating them. The CDR3 sequence is 15 residues long. The germline CDR1 and CDR2 sequences are SGDLS and YYNGEE. At least ten counts were recorded for this clone.

The clonotype was recovered from a woman of 80 years or more with COVID-19, enrolled during active disease. The sample was peripheral blood. The chain combines TRBV9 with TRBJ1-1; D gene unclear. CDR3 nucleotide sequence: TGTGCCAGCAGCGTAGAGGAGAGGGCCGGGACTGAAGCTTTCTTT. This sequence encodes CASSVEERAGTEAFF.